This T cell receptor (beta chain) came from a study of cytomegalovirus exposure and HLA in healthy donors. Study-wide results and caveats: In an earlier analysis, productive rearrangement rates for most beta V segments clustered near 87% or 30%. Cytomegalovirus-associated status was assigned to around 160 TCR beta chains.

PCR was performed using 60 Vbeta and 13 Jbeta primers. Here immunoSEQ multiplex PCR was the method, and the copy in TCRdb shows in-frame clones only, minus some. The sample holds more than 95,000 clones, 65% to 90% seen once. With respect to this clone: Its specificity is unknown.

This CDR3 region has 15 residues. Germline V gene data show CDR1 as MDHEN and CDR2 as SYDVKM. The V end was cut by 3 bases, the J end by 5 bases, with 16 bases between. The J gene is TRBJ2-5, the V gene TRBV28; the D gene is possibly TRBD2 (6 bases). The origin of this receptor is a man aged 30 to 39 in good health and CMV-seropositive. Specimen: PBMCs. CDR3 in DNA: TGTGCCAGCAGTTTCCTCGGCGGGGCCGGTGAGACCCAGTACTTC. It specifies CASSFLGGAGETQYF.